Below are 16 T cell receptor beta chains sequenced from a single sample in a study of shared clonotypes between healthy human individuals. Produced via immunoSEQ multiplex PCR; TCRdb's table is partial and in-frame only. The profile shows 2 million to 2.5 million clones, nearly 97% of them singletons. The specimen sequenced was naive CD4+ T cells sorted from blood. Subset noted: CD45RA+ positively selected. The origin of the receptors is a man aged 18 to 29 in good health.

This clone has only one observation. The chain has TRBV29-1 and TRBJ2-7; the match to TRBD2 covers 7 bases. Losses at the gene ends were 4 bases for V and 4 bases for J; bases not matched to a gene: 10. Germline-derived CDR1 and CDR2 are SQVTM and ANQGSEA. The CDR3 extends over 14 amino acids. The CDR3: CSVGAADGRYEQYF. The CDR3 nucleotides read TGCAGCGTTGGGGCAGCCGACGGGAGGTACGAGCAGTACTTC.

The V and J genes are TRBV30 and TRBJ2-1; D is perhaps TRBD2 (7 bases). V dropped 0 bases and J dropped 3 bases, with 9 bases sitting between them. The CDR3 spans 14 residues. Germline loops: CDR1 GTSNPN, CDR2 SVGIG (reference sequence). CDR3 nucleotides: TGTGCCTGGAGTGTAGGGGGGGTCTACAATGAGCAGTTCTTC. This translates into CAWSVGGVYNEQFF.

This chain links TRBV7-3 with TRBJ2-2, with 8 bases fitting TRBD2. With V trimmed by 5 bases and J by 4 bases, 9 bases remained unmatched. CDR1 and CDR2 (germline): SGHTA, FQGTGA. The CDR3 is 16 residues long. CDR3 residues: CASSTTGTSPTGELFF. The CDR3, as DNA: TGTGCCAGCAGCACGACCGGGACTAGTCCCACCGGGGAGCTGTTTTTT.

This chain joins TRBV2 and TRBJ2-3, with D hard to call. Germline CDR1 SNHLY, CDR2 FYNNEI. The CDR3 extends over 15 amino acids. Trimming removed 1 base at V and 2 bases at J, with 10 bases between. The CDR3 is CASSEDQSTTDTQYF. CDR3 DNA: TGTGCCAGCAGTGAAGACCAGTCGACCACAGATACGCAGTATTTT.

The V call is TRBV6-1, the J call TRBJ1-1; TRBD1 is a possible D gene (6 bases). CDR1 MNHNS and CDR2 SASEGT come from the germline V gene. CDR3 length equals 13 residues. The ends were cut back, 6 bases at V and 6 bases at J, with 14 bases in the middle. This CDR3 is CASSTGKTPEAFF. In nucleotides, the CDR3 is TGTGCCAGCAGCACAGGGAAAACCCCTGAAGCTTTCTTT.

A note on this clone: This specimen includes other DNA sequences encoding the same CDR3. The CDR3 is CASSPGLPPETQYF. CDR3 in DNA: TGTGCCAGCTCACCAGGGCTCCCCCCGGAGACCCAGTACTTC. J is TRBJ2-5 and V is TRBV18, with D unresolved. V lost 2 bases and J lost 5, with 12 bases in between. This CDR3 contains 14 residues. Per the germline V gene, CDR1 is KGHSH and CDR2 is LQKENI.

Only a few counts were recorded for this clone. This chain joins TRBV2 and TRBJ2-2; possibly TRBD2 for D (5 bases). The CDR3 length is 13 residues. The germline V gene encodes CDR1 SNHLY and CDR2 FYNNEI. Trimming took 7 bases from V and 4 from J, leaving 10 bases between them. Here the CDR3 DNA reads TGTGCCAGCAACGGGGATTTCACCGGGGAGCTGTTTTTT. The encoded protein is CASNGDFTGELFF.

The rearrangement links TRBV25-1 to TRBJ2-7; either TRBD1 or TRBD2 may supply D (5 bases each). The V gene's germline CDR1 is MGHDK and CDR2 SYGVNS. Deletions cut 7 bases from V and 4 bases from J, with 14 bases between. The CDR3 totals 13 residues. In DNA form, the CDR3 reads TGTGCCAGCAACGGGGACCGCTCTTACGAGCAGTACTTC. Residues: CASNGDRSYEQYF.

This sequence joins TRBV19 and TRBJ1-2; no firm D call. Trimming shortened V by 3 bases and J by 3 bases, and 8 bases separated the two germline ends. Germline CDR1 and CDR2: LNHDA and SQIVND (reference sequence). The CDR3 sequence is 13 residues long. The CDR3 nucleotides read TGTGCCAGTAGTATGCGGCAAGACTATGGCTACACCTTC. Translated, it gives CASSMRQDYGYTF.

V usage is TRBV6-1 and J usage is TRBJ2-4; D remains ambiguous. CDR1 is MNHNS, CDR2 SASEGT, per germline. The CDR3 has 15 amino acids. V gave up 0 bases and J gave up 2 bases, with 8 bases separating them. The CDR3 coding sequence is TGTGCCAGCAGTGAAGCCGGACCTACCAAAAACATTCAGTACTTC. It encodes CASSEAGPTKNIQYF.

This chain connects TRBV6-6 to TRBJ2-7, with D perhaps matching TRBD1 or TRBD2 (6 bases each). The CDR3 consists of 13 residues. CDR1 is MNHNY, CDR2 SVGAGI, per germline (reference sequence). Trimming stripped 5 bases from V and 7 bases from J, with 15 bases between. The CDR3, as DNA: TGTGCCAGCAGTGAGGGGGGCCAGCAAGAGCAGTACTTC. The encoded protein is CASSEGGQQEQYF.

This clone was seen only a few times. CDR3 sequence: CASSERWTEAFF. CDR3 coding DNA: TGCGCCAGCAGTGAAAGGTGGACTGAAGCTTTCTTT. The chain uses TRBV10-2 and TRBJ1-1, with D unresolved. The germline V gene has CDR1 WSHSY and CDR2 SAAADI. The CDR3 extends over 12 amino acids. Trimming shortened V by 3 bases and J by 5 bases, and 7 bases separated the two germline ends.

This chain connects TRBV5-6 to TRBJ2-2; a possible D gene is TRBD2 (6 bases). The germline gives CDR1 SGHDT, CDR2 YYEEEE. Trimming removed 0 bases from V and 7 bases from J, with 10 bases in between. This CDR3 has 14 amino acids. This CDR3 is CASSLERVGGELFF. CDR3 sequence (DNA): TGTGCCAGCAGCTTGGAGCGGGTCGGCGGGGAGCTGTTTTTT.

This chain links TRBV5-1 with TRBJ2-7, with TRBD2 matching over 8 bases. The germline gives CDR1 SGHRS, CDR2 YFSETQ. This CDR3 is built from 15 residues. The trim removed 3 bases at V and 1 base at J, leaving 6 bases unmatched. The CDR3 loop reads CASSSPGLESYEQYF. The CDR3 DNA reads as TGCGCCAGCAGCTCTCCGGGACTAGAGTCCTACGAGCAGTACTTC.

This CDR3 reads CASSVSSGSSEQYF. CDR3 in DNA: TGTGCCAGCAGCGTATCGTCGGGATCGTCCGAGCAGTACTTC. The genes are TRBV9 and TRBJ2-7, with a tentative D call TRBD2 (5 bases). The V end lost 1 base, the J end lost 6 bases, and 14 bases lay between the germline ends. CDR1 and CDR2 from the germline V gene are SGDLS and YYNGEE. This CDR3 is built from 14 residues.

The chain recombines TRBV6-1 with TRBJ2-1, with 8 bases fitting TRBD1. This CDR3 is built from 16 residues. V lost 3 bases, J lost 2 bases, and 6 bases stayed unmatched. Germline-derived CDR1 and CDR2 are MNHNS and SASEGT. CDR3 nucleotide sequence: TGTGCCAGCAGTGAGAGGACAGGGCGCACCTACAATGAGCAGTTCTTC. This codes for CASSERTGRTYNEQFF.